The 15 T cell receptor beta chains presented below share a single source sample, sequenced in a study of OX40 agonist ivuxolimab in advanced cancers. Libraries were made using the immunoSEQ multiplex PCR assay. The clones in this table, taken by TCRdb from immuneACCESS, are in-frame only. Not every clone is retained; where verified, under half of the shortfall comes from an unresolved V gene, and the cause of the rest is unknown. The sample table holds about 100,000 clones, of which roughly 94% were seen once. The ten largest make up less than 0.2% of the sample. The sequencing here drew on CD4+ or CD8+ T cells sorted from blood, taken in a trial of the OX40 agonist ivuxolimab. Source of these receptors: an adult with an advanced solid tumor such as melanoma, head and neck, liver or kidney cancer.

The chain is built from TRBV7-2 and TRBJ1-3, with no clear D. This CDR3 comprises 14 residues. Per the germline V gene, CDR1 is SGHTA and CDR2 is FQGNSA. With 7 bases removed from V and 4 bases from J, the gap between germline ends came to 14 bases. The CDR3 reads CASIQGPAGNTIYF. CDR3 nucleotide sequence: TGTGCCAGCATCCAAGGACCGGCCGGAAACACCATATATTTT.

In its sample, this clone was seen a few times. Here the CDR3 DNA reads TGTGCCAGCGCCCATAAGGCGGCCGGGGGATCACCCCTCCACTTT. As protein: CASAHKAAGGSPLHF. V is TRBV27 and J is TRBJ1-6; D is possibly TRBD1 (5 bases). The CDR3 runs 15 residues. CDR1 MNHEY and CDR2 SMNVEV come from the germline V gene (reference sequence). The V end was cut by 8 bases, the J end by 10 bases, with 21 bases between.

The chain employs TRBV6-6 and TRBJ1-3, with unresolved D. The CDR3 runs to 15 residues. V was clipped by 6 bases and J by 0 bases, with 12 bases between them. Germline lookup yields CDR1 MNHNY and CDR2 SVGAGI (reference sequence). The CDR3 here is CASSGSLNSGNTIYF. The CDR3 DNA follows: TGTGCCAGCAGCGGCTCGTTGAACTCTGGAAACACCATATATTTT.

V is TRBV7-2 and J is TRBJ2-3; 8 positions match TRBD2. Per germline, CDR1 SGHTA and CDR2 FQGNSA. The V and J ends lost 5 bases and 6 bases, in that order; junction bases with no gene match: 4. The CDR3 loop spans 13 amino acids. The chain's CDR3 is CASSRASGDTQYF. The CDR3 region has the DNA TGTGCCAGCAGCCGGGCTAGCGGGGATACGCAGTATTTT.

V is TRBV18 and J is TRBJ2-1, with 9 bases lining up with TRBD2. The CDR3 is made up of 15 amino acids. V was pared by 8 bases and J by 8 bases, with 13 bases of the junction left unmatched. Germline V lookup: CDR1 KGHSH, CDR2 LQKENI. In DNA form, the CDR3 reads TGTGCCAGCCGCCACAAGCGGGAGGTAGTCGATGAGCAGTTCTTC. Its protein product is CASRHKREVVDEQFF.

A single count supports this clone. V gene TRBV7-3 combines with J gene TRBJ2-1; 10 bases agree with TRBD2. Germline V lookup: CDR1 SGHTA, CDR2 FQGTGA. Trimming at V came to 5 bases and at J to 4 bases, leaving 5 bases not matched to a gene. The length of the CDR3 is 15 residues. Here the CDR3 DNA reads TGTGCCAGCAGCCCGGGACTAGCGATGTACAATGAGCAGTTCTTC. Its protein product is CASSPGLAMYNEQFF.

The chain combines TRBV27 with TRBJ1-1; 7 bases align to TRBD1. The V gene end was trimmed by 7 bases and the J gene end by 3 bases; junction bases not matched to a gene: 5. CDR3 length: 13 residues. From germline, CDR1 is MNHEY and CDR2 SMNVEV (reference sequence). The CDR3 DNA sequence: TGTGCCAGCACAGGGGGGGGGTACACTGAAGCTTTCTTT. It yields the protein CASTGGGYTEAFF.

There are a few counts of this clone. The chain uses TRBV9 and TRBJ1-5; a weak D match, TRBD1 (5 bases). Germline CDR1 and CDR2: SGDLS and YYNGEE. The CDR3 length is 12 residues. The V and J ends lost 4 bases and 5 bases respectively, with 7 bases between them. This CDR3 reads CASSRGDQPQHF. DNA for the CDR3: TGTGCCAGCAGCCGGGGGGATCAGCCCCAGCATTTT. The entire variable domain, with the rest obtained from reference TRBV9 and TRBJ1-5, is as follows: DSGVTQTPKHLITATGQRVTLRCSPRSGDLSVYWYQQSLDQGLQFLIQYYNGEERAKGNILERFSAQQFPDLHSELNLSSLELGDSALYFCASSRGDQPQHFGDGTRLSIL.

V and J are TRBV5-1 and TRBJ1-3; D may be TRBD1 (5 bases). Looked up from germline, CDR1 is SGHRS and CDR2 is YFSETQ. This CDR3 comprises 14 residues. Trimming removed 4 bases from V and 0 bases from J, with 8 bases in between. CDR3 sequence (DNA): TGCGCCAGCAGCCAGGGAGGCTCTGGAAACACCATATATTTT. Its translation: CASSQGGSGNTIYF.

The chain combines TRBV5-1 with TRBJ1-2, with TRBD1 as a possible D gene (6 bases). The CDR3 covers 12 residues. Germline loops: CDR1 SGHRS, CDR2 YFSETQ. Trimming left V 5 bases short and J 4 bases short, with 9 bases between. The CDR3 DNA reads as TGCGCCAGCAGGGCGGGGGCCTATGGCTACACCTTC. It codes for CASRAGAYGYTF.

This chain links TRBV28 with TRBJ2-1; 8 nucleotides line up with TRBD1. The germline gives CDR1 MDHEN, CDR2 SYDVKM. J gave up 5 bases and V 4 bases, and 4 bases lay outside the gene matches. The CDR3 consists of 14 residues. This CDR3 is CASSSGTGNNEQFF. The CDR3 region has the DNA TGTGCCAGCAGTTCCGGGACAGGTAACAATGAGCAGTTCTTC.

The chain recombines TRBV7-9 with TRBJ2-1; TRBD2 matches 7 bases. Losses at the gene ends were 2 bases for V and 11 bases for J; bases not matched to a gene: 6. The CDR3 is 13 residues long. CDR1 is SEHNR, CDR2 FQNEAQ, per germline (reference sequence). For the CDR3, the DNA is TGTGCCAGCAGCTTACGACGCGGGACTAAGCAGTTCTTC. It codes for CASSLRRGTKQFF.

The chain carries TRBV2 and TRBJ1-5, with 7 bases that match TRBD1. There are 14 residues in the CDR3. Germline CDR1 and CDR2: SNHLY and FYNNEI. Unmatched junction bases numbered 7, after V lost 5 bases and J lost 6 bases. CDR3 region: CASSPRQGGQPQHF. The CDR3 DNA follows: TGTGCCAGCAGTCCCCGACAGGGAGGTCAGCCCCAGCATTTT.

This chain uses TRBV29-1 with TRBJ2-3; D call uncertain. With 4 bases removed from V and 0 bases from J, the gap between germline ends came to 8 bases. The CDR3 is 13 amino acids. The V gene's germline CDR1 is SQVTM and CDR2 ANQGSEA. CDR3 in DNA: TGCAGCGTTGGAGGCCCTAGCACAGATACGCAGTATTTT. Translated: CSVGGPSTDTQYF.

Concerning this clone itself: Other DNA sequences from this sample encode an identical CDR3 as well. The genes are TRBV5-4 and TRBJ1-2; maybe TRBD1 (6 bases). The length of the CDR3 is 14 residues. Germline-derived CDR1 and CDR2 are SGHNT and YYREEE (reference sequence). V was pared by 2 bases and J by 2 bases, with 10 bases between. CDR3 in DNA: TGTGCCAGCAGCTTAGGGGGAGAGAACTATGGCTACACCTTC. Translating gives CASSLGGENYGYTF.